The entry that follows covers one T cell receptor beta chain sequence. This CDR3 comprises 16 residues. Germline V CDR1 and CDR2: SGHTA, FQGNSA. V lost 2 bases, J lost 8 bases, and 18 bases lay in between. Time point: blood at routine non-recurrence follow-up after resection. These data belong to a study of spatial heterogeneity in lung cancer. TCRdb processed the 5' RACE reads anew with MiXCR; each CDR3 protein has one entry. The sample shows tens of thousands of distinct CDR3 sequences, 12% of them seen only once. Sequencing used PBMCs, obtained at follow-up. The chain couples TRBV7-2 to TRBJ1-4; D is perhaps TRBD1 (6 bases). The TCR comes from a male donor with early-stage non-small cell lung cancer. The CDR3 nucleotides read TGTGCCAGCAGCTTAATGGGCAGGGGTCAAGGGGAAAAACTGTTTTTT. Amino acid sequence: CASSLMGRGQGEKLFF.